The 9 T cell receptor beta chains reported below all come from one sample, sequenced in a study of blood T cell repertoires in COVID-19. Measured with immunoSEQ multiplex PCR; TCRdb has only the in-frame clones, and not every one. Here the sample spans a few hundred thousand clones, approximately 85% being singletons. Input material: peripheral blood. The receptor source for this set is a woman in her seventies with acute or convalescent COVID-19.

This clone was detected only a few times. The chain employs TRBV3-1 (or the pseudogene TRBV3-2) and TRBJ2-7, with D possibly TRBD1 on 6 matching bases. CDR1 LGHDT and CDR2 YNNKEL come from the germline V gene (reference sequence). Trimming left V 1 base short and J 2 bases short, with 6 bases between. The CDR3 is 13 residues long. The DNA of the CDR3 is TGTGCCAGCAGCCAAGGGACAGCCTACGAGCAGTACTTC. Translating gives CASSQGTAYEQYF.

The chain combines TRBV2 with TRBJ2-3; possibly TRBD1 for D (5 bases). With 7 bases removed from V and 7 bases from J, the gap between germline ends came to 12 bases. The CDR3 is made up of 12 amino acids. Germline assignment: CDR1 SNHLY and CDR2 FYNNEI. CDR3 sequence reads: CASTRDSHTQYF. The DNA of the CDR3 is TGTGCCAGCACTCGCGACAGCCATACGCAGTATTTT.

This clone was observed a single time. The rearrangement uses TRBV7-2 and TRBJ1-1; D is unclear. CDR3 length equals 14 residues. V dropped 2 bases and J dropped 0 bases, with 7 bases sitting between them. Germline V gene lookup returns CDR1 SGHTA and CDR2 FQGNSA. CDR3 amino acids: CASSLLNMNTEAFF. CDR3 sequence (DNA): TGTGCCAGCAGCTTATTAAACATGAACACTGAAGCTTTCTTT.

The table lists this clone with a few counts. This chain uses TRBV7-8 with TRBJ1-5; 9 bases fit TRBD1. CDR1 is SGHVS and CDR2 is FQNEAQ in the germline V gene. J lost 2 bases, V lost 3 bases, and 5 bases had no gene match. CDR3 size: 16 residues. The CDR3 loop reads CASSLDRGGGNQPQHF. CDR3 bases: TGTGCCAGCAGCTTGGACAGGGGCGGCGGCAATCAGCCCCAGCATTTT.

The chain joins TRBV5-1 to TRBJ2-5; TRBD2 might be the D (6 bases). Germline CDR1 SGHRS, CDR2 YFSETQ. V lost 3 bases and J lost 5, with 17 bases in between. CDR3 length: 15 residues. DNA for the CDR3: TGCGCCAGCAGCTCGGAGGGGCGAGGGGAGGAGACCCAGTACTTC. Translation: CASSSEGRGEETQYF.

This chain joins TRBV5-4 and TRBJ1-4; the match to TRBD1 covers 7 bases. The V gene's germline CDR1 is SGHNT and CDR2 YYREEE (reference sequence). The trim removed 4 bases at V and 6 bases at J, leaving 9 bases unmatched. The CDR3 runs 15 residues. The CDR3 coding sequence is TGTGCCAGCAGCCCGGGAGGGGGCGCGGATGAAAAACTGTTTTTT. Its protein is CASSPGGGADEKLFF.

The chain employs TRBV7-9 and TRBJ2-5; 7 positions match TRBD2. The germline gives CDR1 SEHNR, CDR2 FQNEAQ (reference sequence). The CDR3 is 15 residues long. J gave up 9 bases and V 6 bases, and 16 bases lay outside the gene matches. In nucleotides, the CDR3 is TGTGCCAGCAGTTCGACTCATGAGCGGGGCTTTGCCCAGTACTTC. The encoded protein is CASSSTHERGFAQYF. Variable domain in full (rest from reference TRBV7-9 and TRBJ2-5): DTGVSQNPRHKITKRGQNVTFRCDPISEHNRLYWYRQTLGQGPEFLTYFQNEAQLEKSRLLSDRFSAERPKGSFSTLEIQRTEQGDSAMYLCASSSTHERGFAQYFGPGTRLLVL.

The chain combines TRBV14 with TRBJ1-1; D is ambiguous. Germline CDR1 reads SGHDN; CDR2 reads FVKESK. V gave up 3 bases and J gave up 0 bases, with 5 bases separating them. The CDR3 spans 13 residues. The chain's CDR3 is CASSHGLNTEAFF. CDR3 bases: TGTGCCAGCAGCCACGGGTTGAACACTGAAGCTTTCTTT.

CDR3 in amino acids: CASSLDGGTGDKFF. CDR3 bases: TGTGCCAGCAGCTTAGACGGGGGGACAGGGGATAAGTTCTTC. The rearrangement joins TRBV7-9 to TRBJ2-1; 10 bases agree with TRBD1. This CDR3 is 14 amino acids long. The junction had 8 bases not matched to a gene; V was cut back by 1 base and J by 14 bases. Germline assignment: CDR1 SEHNR and CDR2 FQNEAQ (reference sequence).